The text below deals with one T cell receptor (beta chain). With a J-beta primer mix and a sample-barcoded 5' primer, a second PCR ran roughly 6 to 11 cycles. TCRdb called the 5' RACE reads again in MiXCR, with one record for every CDR3 protein. Altogether about 730,000 distinct CDR3 sequences are present, around 46% being singletons, with the ten largest covering about 20%. This sample is drawn from a study of blood T cells in healthy people across ages. Study background: Template switching recovered approximately one barcoded beta molecule for every two T cells.

Each donor's blood draw was approximately 10 milliliters of peripheral blood. Per-sample yields of isolated PBMCs were at least 7 million. The CDR3 has 15 residues. Germline V gene data show CDR1 as MNHNS and CDR2 as SASEGT. The V end was cut by 2 bases, the J end by 0 bases, with 9 bases between. The sequence was obtained from a woman aged 60-75 years in good health. The chain uses TRBV6-1 and TRBJ2-3; TRBD1 is a possible D gene (6 bases). The sequenced sample consisted of blood. This chain's CDR3 is CASSEHRASTDTQYF. The CDR3 bases are TGTGCCAGCAGTGAACACAGGGCGAGCACAGATACGCAGTATTTT.